This TCR beta chain emerged from a study of T cell responses to AZD1222 COVID-19 vaccine. Using immunoSEQ multiplex PCR, the repertoire was profiled, and TCRdb retains in-frame clones only, with some absent. The table shows 85,000 to 90,000 clones, with around 90% occurring only once. CDR1 LNHNV and CDR2 YYDKDF come from the germline V gene (reference sequence). Trimming stripped 3 bases from V and 10 bases from J, with 15 bases between. There are 13 residues in the CDR3. Material: peripheral blood, obtained on day 0 of MenACWY control vaccination. The chain recombines TRBV15 with TRBJ1-1, with a weak D call TRBD1 (6 bases). The TCR was taken from an adult in good health. In DNA form, the CDR3 reads TGTGCCACCAGCAGCCAGGGGAGAGGAGGAGCTTTCTTT. Encoded protein: CATSSQGRGGAFF.